The 15 T cell receptor beta chains listed next were all sequenced from one sample in a study of T-cell reconstitution after alpha-beta-depleted transplantation in children. Unique molecular identifiers were incorporated into the prepared TCRbeta library. Each CDR3 protein is one row after TCRdb ran MiXCR on the PCR reads. The table has 150,000 to 200,000 distinct CDR3 sequences, around 5.9% seen once. The material sequenced was PBMCs, taken before TCRalphabeta/CD19-depleted stem cell transplant. The source of these receptors is a girl under two years old with combined immunodeficiency, due to receive a stem cell transplant.

This clonotype appeared many times. This CDR3 reads CSERTSGTYNEQFF. As DNA, the CDR3 is TGCAGCGAGAGGACTAGCGGGACTTACAATGAGCAGTTCTTC. V gene TRBV29-1 combines with J gene TRBJ2-1, with 12 bases matching TRBD2. The ends lost 7 bases at V and 4 bases at J; junction bases unmatched: 5. The germline V gene has CDR1 SQVTM and CDR2 ANQGSEA. The CDR3 contains 14 residues.

In its sample, this clonotype was seen many times. The chain uses TRBV7-9 and TRBJ2-1; possibly TRBD1 for D (5 bases). CDR1 is SEHNR, CDR2 FQNEAQ, per germline (reference sequence). V lost 3 bases, J lost 10 bases, and 13 bases lay in between. The CDR3 loop spans 13 amino acids. For the CDR3, the DNA is TGTGCCAGCAGCTTGGGGCAGAGCCCAGAGCAGTTCTTC. As protein: CASSLGQSPEQFF.

At least ten counts were recorded for this clonotype. The chain has TRBV10-3 and TRBJ2-7; D may be TRBD1 (6 bases). Trimming stripped 6 bases from V and 1 base from J, with 10 bases between. Per the germline V gene, CDR1 is ENHRY and CDR2 is SYGVKD. This CDR3 spans 13 amino acids. The CDR3 protein is CAIRADSSYEQYF. DNA of the CDR3: TGTGCCATCAGGGCGGACAGTTCCTACGAGCAGTACTTC.

This clonotype turned up a few times. The rearrangement uses TRBV5-1 and TRBJ2-3, with 9 bases lining up with TRBD1. Unmatched junction bases numbered 14, after V lost 2 bases and J lost 1 base. Germline lookup yields CDR1 SGHRS and CDR2 YFSETQ. The CDR3 has 19 residues. CDR3 sequence reads: CASSFLGFGTGGRTDTQYF. The CDR3 coding sequence is TGCGCCAGCAGCTTTTTGGGTTTCGGTACAGGGGGCCGCACAGATACGCAGTATTTT.

At least ten counts were recorded for this clonotype. The V call is TRBV20-1, the J call TRBJ2-4, with 8 bases matching TRBD1. The CDR3 is made up of 17 amino acids. V dropped 2 bases and J dropped 7; count of bases not matched to a gene: 16. Germline loops: CDR1 DFQATT, CDR2 SNEGSKA (reference sequence). The CDR3 DNA follows: TGCAGTGCTAGAATTACAACTTCCGCAGGGGGCCGGAACATTCAGTACTTC. Protein product: CSARITTSAGGRNIQYF.

In its sample, this clonotype was seen a few times. The CDR3 DNA reads as TGTGCCTGGAGTGTACTGGTCAGGGCAGATGGCTACACCTTC. Translating gives CAWSVLVRADGYTF. The chain carries TRBV30 and TRBJ1-2, with a weak D call TRBD1 (5 bases). CDR1 GTSNPN and CDR2 SVGIG come from the germline V gene (reference sequence). The germline V and J ends were trimmed by 0 bases and 6 bases, with 14 bases remaining between them. This CDR3 contains 14 residues.

This clonotype has a count of ten or more. The rearrangement uses TRBV6-2 or TRBV6-3 and TRBJ2-5, with no clear D. Germline loops: CDR1 MNHEY, CDR2 SVGEGT. V lost 0 bases and J lost 5, with 7 bases in between. This CDR3 region has 13 residues. The CDR3 DNA reads TGTGCCAGCAGTTACTCTGATTGGGAGACCCAGTACTTC. It encodes CASSYSDWETQYF.

In its sample, this clonotype was seen many times. The chain joins TRBV20-1 to TRBJ2-5; D gene unclear. The CDR3 runs to 13 residues. Trimming cost V 1 base and J 2 bases, with 8 bases left between them. Germline lookup yields CDR1 DFQATT and CDR2 SNEGSKA (reference sequence). The DNA for the CDR3 is TGCAGTGCTAGAGGGCCTAGTCAAGAGACCCAGTACTTC. It encodes CSARGPSQETQYF.

This clonotype was counted ten times or more. This chain links TRBV4-3 with TRBJ1-1; D may be TRBD1 (5 bases). V was shortened by 0 bases and J by 0 bases, with 11 bases between the two germline ends. Germline values: CDR1 LGHNA, CDR2 YSLEER. This CDR3 comprises 16 residues. The CDR3 region is CASSQDLGVMNTEAFF. Here the CDR3 DNA reads TGCGCCAGCAGCCAAGATTTGGGGGTAATGAACACTGAAGCTTTCTTT.

The chain employs TRBV20-1 and TRBJ1-5; D is undetermined. V was cut by 3 bases and J by 3 bases, with 9 bases left in between. Germline values: CDR1 DFQATT, CDR2 SNEGSKA (reference sequence). The CDR3 spans 13 residues. The DNA for the CDR3 is TGCAGTGCTAGTATGAATTTCAATCAGCCCCAGCATTTT. Translated: CSASMNFNQPQHF.

In the case of this clonotype: A single base separates this from a much larger clone, so it may be a read error. This CDR3 is missing its conserved last phenylalanine or tryptophan, likely due to a read error. The chain recombines TRBV7-6 with TRBJ1-2; TRBD1 aligns across 10 bases. Germline CDR1 SGHVS, CDR2 FNYEAQ. Trimming cost V 6 bases and J 6 bases; bases outside gene matches: 4. The CDR3 is made up of 13 amino acids. CDR3 in DNA: TGTGCCAGCAGTGAGACAGGGGGCGATGGCTACACCATC. Translation gives CASSETGGDGYTI.

The sample holds many counts of this clonotype. Written as DNA, the CDR3 is TGTGCCAGCAGCTTACAGGGAGGGTACTCTGGGGCCAACGTCCTGACTTTC. It encodes CASSLQGGYSGANVLTF. The chain is built from TRBV7-2 and TRBJ2-6, with 7 nucleotides matching TRBD2. Germline loops: CDR1 SGHTA, CDR2 FQGNSA. Trimming took 2 bases from V and 0 from J; bases not matched to a gene: 4. This CDR3 has 17 residues.

This clonotype occurred many times. The chain carries TRBV7-9 and TRBJ1-4, with 10 bases lining up with TRBD1. CDR1 is SEHNR and CDR2 is FQNEAQ in the germline V gene (reference sequence). This CDR3 contains 14 residues. V dropped 5 bases and J dropped 6; count of bases not matched to a gene: 3. CDR3 region: CASSDGTGDEKLFF. CDR3 nucleotides: TGTGCCAGCAGCGATGGGACAGGGGATGAAAAACTGTTTTTT. The whole variable domain, filled in from reference TRBV7-9 and TRBJ1-4, reads DTGVSQNPRHKITKRGQNVTFRCDPISEHNRLYWYRQTLGQGPEFLTYFQNEAQLEKSRLLSDRFSAERPKGSFSTLEIQRTEQGDSAMYLCASSDGTGDEKLFFGSGTQLSVL.

In this sample, this clonotype turned up many times. The chain carries TRBV5-5 and TRBJ2-5, with D possibly being TRBD1 (6 bases). The V and J ends lost 1 base and 1 base respectively, with 8 bases between them. Germline V gene data show CDR1 as SGHKS and CDR2 as YYEKEE (reference sequence). This CDR3 has 14 amino acids. CDR3 amino acids: CASSLNRAQETQYF. The CDR3 DNA is TGTGCCAGCAGCTTGAACAGGGCCCAAGAGACCCAGTACTTC.

This clonotype was observed many times. The V and J genes are TRBV11-2 and TRBJ2-1, with 7 positions matching TRBD1. The CDR3 is made up of 14 amino acids. The germline V gene has CDR1 SGHAT and CDR2 FQNNGV. Trimming removed 5 bases from V and 10 bases from J; junction bases left unmatched: 11. CDR3 in amino acids: CASSLRQGTSEQFF. The CDR3 DNA follows: TGTGCCAGCAGCCTTAGACAGGGTACGTCGGAGCAGTTCTTC.